This TCR beta chain was sequenced during a study of T cell responses to AZD1222 COVID-19 vaccine (dated by TCRdb to the early 2020s). Study-level background: Because spike-specific TCR depth and breadth did not differ between the two schedules, AZD1222 recipients who got a second dose at roughly 4 weeks were pooled with those who got a second dose at roughly 12 weeks. TCR sequencing covered 233 trial participants: 200 to 220 given two doses of AZD1222 and approximately 26 given two doses of MenACWY control vaccine. Enrollment into the trials was organized by age into subgroups of 18-55, 56-69 and 70-plus years, and those subgroups contained about 150, 27 and 61 TCR-sequenced participants, respectively.

The CDR3 regions of human TCRbeta chains were analyzed by immunosequencing. As for the original processing: Repertoire TCRs were matched against a reference library of SARS-CoV-2-specific TCRs generated with the MIRA antigen-specificity platform. Breadth was defined as the fraction of unique TCRs that were SARS-CoV-2-associated, and depth was defined as the fraction of total T cells that were SARS-CoV-2-associated. Using the MIRA data, each spike-specific TCR was assigned both to the spike region to which the TCR was reactive and to a CD4 or CD8 class. Log10-transformed breadth and depth values were compared by one-way ANOVA with Sidak's multiple comparisons tests. Imported from immuneACCESS, the table was reduced by TCRdb to in-frame sequences with V and J called. These copies leave out some clones; in studies compared against another copy, an unresolved V gene accounts for under half, and the cause of the remainder is not known. V and J calls and clone size are given by that table; D and trimming were obtained from the DNA. A total of around 60,000 clones appear in this sample, about 90% of them only once. Together, the top ten hold 4% to 5% of the sample.

The time point label of this sample denotes: baseline before first vaccination. The vaccinee samples were drawn from two UK trials, COV001 and COV002, one of which was a single-blind randomized controlled phase 2/3 trial testing AZD1222 (ChAdOx1 nCoV-19) in healthy adults. For TCRbeta chain sequencing, PBMC samples were collected from trial participants at day 0 and at day 28 after the second dose. Beyond this particular receptor, the publication reports: Participants were mostly white British and included more females than males, and it was suggested by the authors that clonal diversity may have been underestimated. No day 14 peak-response samples were available, so repertoires were characterized only after the peak T cell response. Conclusions about previously exposed vaccinees were limited because only six AZD1222 recipients were SARS-CoV-2 seropositive at baseline. After two AZD1222 doses, both the breadth and the depth of spike-specific TCRs were significantly higher than at day 0 and than in MenACWY recipients. Epitopes outside the regions mutated in the B.1.351 and B.1.1.7 variants were reportedly recognized by nearly half of the unique spike-specific TCRs. The 56-69-year group was small, and its depth increase did not reach significance, likely because of low power. CD4 TCRs associated with the vaccine covered the entire spike protein, and the dominant responses were in regions 160-218 and 743-854.

Points on this clone: Its cognate antigen has yet to be identified. Base quality data are lacking; no much larger clone is found one base away.

Source: peripheral blood, taken on day 0 of AZD1222 vaccination. The receptor was derived from an adult in good health.

CDR3 reads: CASSLDRRQATNSPLHF. The DNA reads TGTGCCAGCAGCTTAGATAGGAGGCAGGCGACTAATTCACCCCTCCACTTT. This chain joins TRBV11-2 to TRBJ1-6; the D gene is not confidently resolved. CDR1 and CDR2, looked up from the germline V gene, are SGHAT and FQNNGV. Trimming at the junction amounts to 0 bases on V and 6 bases on J, and the germline ends lie 15 bases apart. Spanning cysteine to phenylalanine, the CDR3 consists of 17 amino acids. CDR3 DNA only is kept here, 51 bases in frame from base 1.